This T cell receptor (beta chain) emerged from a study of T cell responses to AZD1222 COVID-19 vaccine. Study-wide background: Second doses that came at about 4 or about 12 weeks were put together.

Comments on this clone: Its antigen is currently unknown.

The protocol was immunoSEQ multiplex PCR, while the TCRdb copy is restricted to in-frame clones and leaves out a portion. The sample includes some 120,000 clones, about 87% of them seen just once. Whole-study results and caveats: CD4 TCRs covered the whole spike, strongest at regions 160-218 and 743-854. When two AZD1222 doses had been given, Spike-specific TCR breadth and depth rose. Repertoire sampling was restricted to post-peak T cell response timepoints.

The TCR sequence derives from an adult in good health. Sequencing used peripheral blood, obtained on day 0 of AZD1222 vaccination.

The CDR3 region has the DNA TGTGCCAGCAGCCGGGGACAGAGCTATAGCAATCAGCCCCAGCATTTT. Amino acids: CASSRGQSYSNQPQHF. The gene calls are TRBV5-6 and TRBJ1-5, with TRBD1 matching over 7 bases. The CDR3 spans 16 residues. The germline gives CDR1 SGHDT, CDR2 YYEEEE. V dropped 4 bases and J dropped 0; count of bases not matched to a gene: 7. Full variable domain (rest looked up from reference TRBV5-6 and TRBJ1-5): DAGVTQSPTHLIKTRGQQVTLRCSPKSGHDTVSWYQQALGQGPQFIFQYYEEEERQRGNFPDRFSGHQFPNYSSELNVNALLLGDSALYLCASSRGQSYSNQPQHFGDGTRLSIL.